This entry lists 3 T cell receptor beta chains sequenced from one sample in a study of Ad26.COV2.S vaccination and SARS-CoV-2 variants. Produced via immunoSEQ multiplex PCR; TCRdb's table is partial and in-frame only. The profile shows roughly 300,000 clones, roughly 90% of them singletons. Treatment of the sample: some 20 received Ad26.COV2.S at low or high dose, single or two shots; about 5 received placebo; per-sample allocation not given. The investigators took samples on day 63 after the first vaccine or placebo injection. The input for sequencing was peripheral blood, taken in a trial of Ad26.COV2.S vaccine versus placebo. The receptors stem from a person between 18 and 65 years old who received the Ad26.COV2.S COVID-19 vaccine or a placebo.

V gene TRBV9 combines with J gene TRBJ2-3; TRBD2 agrees at 9 bases. V lost 10 bases to trimming and J lost 2 bases; unmatched junction nucleotides: 14. Germline V CDR1 and CDR2: SGDLS, YYNGEE. The CDR3 runs to 16 residues. The CDR3 DNA sequence: TGTGCCCATTTGGCCCAACTAGCGGGCTTCACAGATACGCAGTATTTT. The encoded protein is CAHLAQLAGFTDTQYF.

The genes are TRBV6-4 and TRBJ2-5, with 8 bases aligning to TRBD2. With 10 bases clipped from V and 2 bases from J, the junction kept 9 bases outside the gene matches. CDR1 MRHNA and CDR2 SNTAGT come from the germline V gene. The CDR3 runs 14 residues. For the CDR3, the DNA is TGTGCCATCCCCATAGCGGGGAAGCAAGAGACCCAGTACTTC. This sequence encodes CAIPIAGKQETQYF.

This clone was observed once. The rearrangement joins TRBV3-1 (or the pseudogene TRBV3-2) to TRBJ2-3; D gene uncertain. The V end lost 0 bases, the J end lost 9 bases, and 10 bases lay between the germline ends. The germline gives CDR1 LGHDT, CDR2 YNNKEL (reference sequence). This CDR3 region has 13 residues. Here the CDR3 reads CASSQDTAATQYF. CDR3 coding DNA: TGTGCCAGCAGCCAAGACACTGCGGCCACGCAGTATTTT.